The next 9 T cell receptor beta chains were all read from a single sample in a study of T cell responses to AZD1222 COVID-19 vaccine. Produced via immunoSEQ multiplex PCR; TCRdb's table is partial and in-frame only. The sample contains approximately 120,000 clones, around 85% of which appear only once. This specimen was peripheral blood, taken 28 days after the second AZD1222 dose. Every receptor here comes from an adult who received the AZD1222 COVID-19 vaccine.

V gene TRBV28 combines with J gene TRBJ2-1; 10 nucleotides agree with TRBD1. From germline, CDR1 is MDHEN and CDR2 SYDVKM. The CDR3 extends over 15 amino acids. V lost 6 bases and J lost 8; bases outside the gene matches: 10. The CDR3 region is CASSAGQGTGDEQFF. The CDR3 region has the DNA TGTGCCAGCAGCGCGGGACAGGGGACGGGCGATGAGCAGTTCTTC.

V gene TRBV6-2 or TRBV6-3 combines with J gene TRBJ1-5, with a weak D call TRBD1 (5 bases). The CDR3 consists of 15 residues. The germline V gene has CDR1 MNHEY and CDR2 SVGEGT. With 2 bases removed from V and 4 bases from J, the gap between germline ends came to 12 bases. The CDR3 loop is CASSYGLPGNQPQHF. The CDR3 coding sequence is TGTGCCAGCAGTTACGGGCTACCAGGGAATCAGCCCCAGCATTTT.

This clone was seen a few times. The gene calls are TRBV5-3 and TRBJ1-6; TRBD1 agrees at 10 bases. TRBV5-3 is filed as an ORF, its function uncertain. This CDR3 comprises 19 residues. The V segment lost 3 bases and the J segment 12 bases; nucleotides outside the gene matches: 21. CDR3: CARSSFPGTGATKPLPLHF. The CDR3 coding sequence is TGTGCCAGAAGCTCCTTCCCCGGGACAGGGGCCACAAAGCCTTTACCCCTCCACTTT.

V usage is TRBV3-1 (or the pseudogene TRBV3-2) and J usage is TRBJ1-2; 10 bases match TRBD1. Trimming cost V 2 bases and J 3 bases; bases outside gene matches: 9. The germline CDR1 and CDR2 sequences are LGHDT and YNNKEL (reference sequence). The CDR3 totals 17 residues. CDR3 bases: TGTGCCAGCAGCCAATGGGACAGGGGCCAGGAGGACTATGGCTACACCTTC. Its translation is CASSQWDRGQEDYGYTF.

J is TRBJ1-1 and V is TRBV2; D is undetermined. Germline V gene lookup returns CDR1 SNHLY and CDR2 FYNNEI. V was shortened by 1 base and J by 1 base, with 7 bases between the two germline ends. This CDR3 has 14 residues. CDR3 in amino acids: CASSEGRKNTEAFF. In nucleotides, the CDR3 is TGTGCCAGCAGTGAAGGTCGGAAGAACACTGAAGCTTTCTTT. The whole variable domain, remainder taken from reference TRBV2 and TRBJ1-1, is EPEVTQTPSHQVTQMGQEVILRCVPISNHLYFYWYRQILGQKVEFLVSFYNNEISEKSEIFDDQFSVERPDGSNFTLKIRSTKLEDSAMYFCASSEGRKNTEAFFGQGTRLTVV.

The V call is TRBV18, the J call TRBJ2-2; TRBD2 aligns across 7 bases. The CDR3 extends over 15 amino acids. V trimming: 3 bases; J trimming: 8 bases; junction bases outside the gene matches: 9. Germline V CDR1 and CDR2: KGHSH, LQKENI. CDR3 loop: CASSPSGGDIGELFF. CDR3 in DNA: TGTGCCAGCTCACCCTCGGGAGGTGACATTGGGGAGCTGTTTTTT.

V usage is TRBV18 and J usage is TRBJ2-1; TRBD1 is a possible D gene (5 bases). Trimming took off 3 bases at V and 5 bases at J, with 8 bases between the two ends. CDR1 KGHSH and CDR2 LQKENI come from the germline V gene. The CDR3 totals 13 residues. CDR3: CASSPDSDNEQFF. The CDR3 nucleotides read TGTGCCAGCTCACCTGACAGCGACAATGAGCAGTTCTTC.

This chain uses TRBV15 with TRBJ1-3, with 7 bases aligning to TRBD1. V gave up 3 bases and J gave up 4 bases; unmatched junction bases: 9. The CDR3 has 16 residues. Germline CDR1 LNHNV, CDR2 YYDKDF (reference sequence). The CDR3 DNA sequence: TGTGCCACCAGCAGCCCCCTGGACAGGCTGGGAAACACCATATATTTT. This translates into CATSSPLDRLGNTIYF.

The V gene is TRBV18, the J gene TRBJ2-2; D is possibly TRBD1 (6 bases). This CDR3 is 18 amino acids long. V was cut by 2 bases and J by 3 bases, with 19 bases left in between. The germline CDR1 and CDR2 sequences are KGHSH and LQKENI. CDR3 nucleotides: TGTGCCAGCTCACCAAGAGGGGCCCCGACAGGACACACCGGGGAGCTGTTTTTT. Its translation is CASSPRGAPTGHTGELFF.